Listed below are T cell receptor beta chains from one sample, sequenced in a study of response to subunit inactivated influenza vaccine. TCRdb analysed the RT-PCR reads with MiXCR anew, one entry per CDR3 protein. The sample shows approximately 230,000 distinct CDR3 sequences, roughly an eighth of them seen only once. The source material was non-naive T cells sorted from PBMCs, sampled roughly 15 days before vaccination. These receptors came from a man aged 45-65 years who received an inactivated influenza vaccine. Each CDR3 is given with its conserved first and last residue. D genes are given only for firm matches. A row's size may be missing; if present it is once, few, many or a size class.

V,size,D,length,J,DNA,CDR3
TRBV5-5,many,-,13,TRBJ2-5,TGTGCCAGCAGCTTGGGCCCCTCAGAGACCCAGTACTTC,CASSLGPSETQYF
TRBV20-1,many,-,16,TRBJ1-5,TGCAGTGCTAGAGTTACGGGGGCGCGGGGCAATCAGCCCCAGCATTTT,CSARVTGARGNQPQHF
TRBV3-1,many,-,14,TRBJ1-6,TGTGCCAGCAGCCAAGGGACACCAAATTCACCCCTCCACTTT,CASSQGTPNSPLHF
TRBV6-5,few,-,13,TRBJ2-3,TGTGCCAGCAAGTTCCGGGGCACAGATACGCAGTATTTT,CASKFRGTDTQYF
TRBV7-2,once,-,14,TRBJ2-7,TGTGCCAGCAGCCCCCATTTCTTGACCTACGAGCAGTACTTC,CASSPHFLTYEQYF
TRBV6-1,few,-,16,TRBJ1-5,TGTGCCAGCAGTCCCCAAGCCGACACGACCGGGCAGCCCCAGCATTTT,CASSPQADTTGQPQHF
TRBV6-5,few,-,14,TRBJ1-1,TGTGCCAGCAGTTACTCTACGGGAAACACTGAAGCTTTCTTT,CASSYSTGNTEAFF
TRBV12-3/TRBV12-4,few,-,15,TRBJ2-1,TGTGCCAGCAGTCCGGACGGTCAACCAAACAATGAGCAGTTCTTC,CASSPDGQPNNEQFF
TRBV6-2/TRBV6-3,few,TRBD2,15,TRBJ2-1,TGTGCCAGCAGGGGTCTCCGGGGGGGCCTCAATGAGCAGTTCTTC,CASRGLRGGLNEQFF
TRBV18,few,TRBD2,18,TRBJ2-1,TGTGCCAGCTCCGACCCTACTAGCGCCCAGGGACCCTACAATGAGCAGTTCTTC,CASSDPTSAQGPYNEQFF
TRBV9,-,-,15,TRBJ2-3,TGTGCCAGCAGCGCGGGAGTGAATCCCGGAGATACGCAGTATTTT,CASSAGVNPGDTQYF
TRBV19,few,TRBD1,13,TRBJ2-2,TGTGCCAGTAATACAGGGGACACCGGGGAGCTGTTTTTT,CASNTGDTGELFF
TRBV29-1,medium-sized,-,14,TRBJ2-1,TGCAGCGGCTCCGGGACGCCCTCCTACAATGAGCAGTTCTTC,CSGSGTPSYNEQFF
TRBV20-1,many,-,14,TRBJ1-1,TGCAGTGCTAGAGAGGGGGCCCTCCGGACTGAAGCTTTCTTT,CSAREGALRTEAFF
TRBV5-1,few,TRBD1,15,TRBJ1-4,TGCGCCAGCAGCTTGGGGATCCAGGGGGCTGAAAAACTGTTTTTT,CASSLGIQGAEKLFF
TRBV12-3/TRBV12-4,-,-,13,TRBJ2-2,TGTGCCAGCAGTTTCGTGCAAGCCGGGGAGCTGTTTTTT,CASSFVQAGELFF
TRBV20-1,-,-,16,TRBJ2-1,TGCAGTGCTAGAGATACCCATGGGAGCTCCTACAATGAGCAGTTCTTC,CSARDTHGSSYNEQFF
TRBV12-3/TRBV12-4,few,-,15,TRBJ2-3,TGTGCCAGCAGTTCCGGGCCTACCATCACAGATACGCAGTATTTT,CASSSGPTITDTQYF
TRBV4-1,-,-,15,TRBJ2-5,TGCGCCAGCAGCCAAGATGGTGCAGGGGAAGAGACCCAGTACTTC,CASSQDGAGEETQYF
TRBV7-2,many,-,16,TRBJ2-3,TGTGCCAGCAGCCCACCTGGGACTGGCCGCACAGATACGCAGTATTTT,CASSPPGTGRTDTQYF
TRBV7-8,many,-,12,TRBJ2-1,TGTGCCAGCAGCCAGGGACACCCAGGCCAGTTCTTC,CASSQGHPGQFF
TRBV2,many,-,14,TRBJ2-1,TGTGCCAGCAGATCATTAAGGAAAAACAATGAGCAGTTCTTC,CASRSLRKNNEQFF
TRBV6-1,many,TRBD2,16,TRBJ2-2,TGTGCCACCCAACAGTCGGTGGCGGGAGTCACCGGGGAGCTGTTTTTT,CATQQSVAGVTGELFF
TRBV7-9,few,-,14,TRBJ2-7,TGTGCCAGCAGCCCTGATCCCAACTCCTACGAGCAGTACTTC,CASSPDPNSYEQYF
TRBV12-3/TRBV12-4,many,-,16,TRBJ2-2,TGTGCCAGCAGACACGGAGGCACGGGGGCCACCGGGGAGCTGTTTTTT,CASRHGGTGATGELFF